This TCR beta chain comes out of a study of beta chain features in type 1 diabetes (dated by TCRdb to 2016 to 2018). Notes on the research overall: Patients and healthy donors did not differ in mean age, gender distribution, total cell number or subset yield. Across all samples, some 110,000,000 sorted cells were examined, and cell number per subset correlated strongly with RNA yield. The study compared TCRB repertoires of sorted circulating CD4+ T cell subsets between recently diagnosed type 1 diabetes patients and matched healthy donors. Naive and central memory subsets were obtained from all 30 or so donors, but regulatory and stem cell-like memory subsets were isolated from only 8 patients and roughly 8 healthy donors.

The germline V gene encodes CDR1 SGHDN and CDR2 FVKESK. The V end gives up 2 bases and the J end 2 bases, leaving 12 bases in the junction not matched to a gene. Taken from cysteine to phenylalanine, the CDR3 has 18 residues. The only DNA kept is the CDR3, 54 bases in frame from the first base. Each donor gave one peripheral blood draw, averaging roughly 120 mL, which was collected into heparinised tubes. Using a panel that included CD45RO, CCR7, CD25, CD127, CD95 and CD27, naive, central memory, regulatory and stem cell-like memory CD4+ T cells were sorted on a BD FACSAria II. A purity above 98% was achieved for all sorted populations. PBMCs were separated immediately by Lymphoprep density gradient centrifugation and were stained directly, without being cultured. Samples were stained and sorted in pairs, with one healthy donor and one patient per experiment, so that batch effects were minimized.

All of the isolated RNA was reverse transcribed with the High Capacity cDNA Reverse Transcription Kit, so expressed TCRB transcripts were sequenced. Naive, central memory and regulatory T cell samples underwent deep immunoSEQ sequencing, averaging around 3.9 million total reads per sample. After sorted cells were lysed in RLT buffer, RNA was extracted with DNase-treated RNeasy Micro or Mini kits, with the choice depending on cell number. To prevent cross-contamination, each cell subset was processed individually, whereas patient and healthy donor samples were processed jointly. TCRB sequences were amplified from cDNA with the immunoSEQ multiplex PCR, producing 87-bp fragments spanning the CDR3 region. Sequencing of the amplicons was performed on the Illumina HiSeq platform. As for the original processing: Synthetic template baselines were used to correct PCR bias computationally, reads within Hamming distance 2 were collapsed, and singletons that could not be merged were discarded. By aligning reads against IMGT, V, D and J genes, CDR3 length, and insertions or deletions at six rearrangement sites were assigned. Clonotype counts were normalized to sorted cell number within each subset before computing true diversity and Gini coefficients with the tcR R package. The overlap coefficient, calculated on TCRB nucleotide sequences, was used to quantify repertoire sharing. Out-of-frame TCRB sequences from naive cells were analyzed to stand in for the pre-selection repertoire. Drawn from immuneACCESS, this table holds only the in-frame rearrangements with V and J called that TCRdb kept. Clones are partly lost; checked studies trace under half to an unresolved V gene and leave the rest unexplained. That table furnishes V, J and clone size, whereas the DNA furnished D and trimming. For this sample the table gives hundreds of thousands of clones, of which under 15% were detected only once. The ten biggest clones cover less than 0.025% of the sample.

Study-wide findings and limitations: Shorter templates might have been favored by PCR, but patient and control samples were amplified and corrected together, so both groups would have been affected equally by any skew. A moderate but significant shortening of TCRB CDR3 length was observed in type 1 diabetes patients in all four CD4+ subsets. Naive, central memory and regulatory TCRB repertoires appeared more similar among patients than among healthy donors. At VDJ recombination sites, patients with type 1 diabetes made fewer insertions and deleted more nucleotides, a pattern implying thymic rearrangement abnormalities. Because cDNA rather than genomic DNA was sequenced, highly expressing activated cells could have been over-represented, although no difference in activation and CD3 levels was found between groups. Because small numbers of individuals were included in the HLA sub-analyses, any influence of HLA type on TCRB rearrangement was left unresolved.

As for this clone: Its antigen remains undetermined. Per-base qualities were not stored, and no clone one base away is much larger.

This clonotype was sampled from a man aged 18-30 years with type 1 diabetes. The sample taken for sequencing was naive CD4+ T cells from blood. The label giving this sample's cell subset or site can be read as: true naive CD4+ T cells. Recombination connected TRBV14 to TRBJ1-5, and 7 junction bases match TRBD1. The CDR3 protein is CASSQPGRGQGCNQPQHF. The DNA is as follows: TGTGCCAGCAGCCAACCCGGGAGGGGGCAGGGGTGCAATCAGCCCCAGCATTTT.